This T cell receptor (beta chain) came from a study of T cells after posttransplantation cyclophosphamide. Study observations and caveats: After PTCy, TRB diversity resembled that of CNI/methotrexate controls. Blood and skin or GI T cell repertoires showed limited TRB overlap. Donor-recipient repertoire similarity was low at 1-2 months, rising over year one.

Here immunoSEQ multiplex PCR was the method, and the copy in TCRdb shows in-frame clones only, minus some. The data show about 21,000 clones, roughly 98% seen once. Germline assignment: CDR1 MNHEY and CDR2 SMNVEV (reference sequence). Losses at the gene ends were 8 bases for V and 2 bases for J; bases not matched to a gene: 14. The CDR3 extends over 16 amino acids. Note on this clone: Its antigen remains unknown. This sample also contains other DNA sequences that code for the same CDR3.

This receptor was obtained from a man in his forties or fifties in good health, CMV-negative, and a related stem cell transplant donor. V and J are TRBV27 and TRBJ2-7; 8 nucleotides align to TRBD1. The material sequenced was naive CD8+ T cells sorted from PBMCs. The CDR3 sequence: CASRGAGGRVPYEQYF. Here the CDR3 DNA reads TGTGCCAGCCGAGGAGCAGGGGGCAGAGTACCCTACGAGCAGTACTTC.